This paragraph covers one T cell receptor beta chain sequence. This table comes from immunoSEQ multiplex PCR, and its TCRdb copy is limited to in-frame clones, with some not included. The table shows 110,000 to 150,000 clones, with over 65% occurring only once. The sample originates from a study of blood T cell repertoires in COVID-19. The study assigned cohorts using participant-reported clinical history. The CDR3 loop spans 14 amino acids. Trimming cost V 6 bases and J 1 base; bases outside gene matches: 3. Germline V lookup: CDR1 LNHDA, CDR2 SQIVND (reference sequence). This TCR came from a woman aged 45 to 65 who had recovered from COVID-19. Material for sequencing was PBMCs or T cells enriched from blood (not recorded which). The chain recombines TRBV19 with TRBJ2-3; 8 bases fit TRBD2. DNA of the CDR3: TGTGCCAGTAGACAAGCGGGGGGCACAGATACGCAGTATTTT. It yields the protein CASRQAGGTDTQYF.